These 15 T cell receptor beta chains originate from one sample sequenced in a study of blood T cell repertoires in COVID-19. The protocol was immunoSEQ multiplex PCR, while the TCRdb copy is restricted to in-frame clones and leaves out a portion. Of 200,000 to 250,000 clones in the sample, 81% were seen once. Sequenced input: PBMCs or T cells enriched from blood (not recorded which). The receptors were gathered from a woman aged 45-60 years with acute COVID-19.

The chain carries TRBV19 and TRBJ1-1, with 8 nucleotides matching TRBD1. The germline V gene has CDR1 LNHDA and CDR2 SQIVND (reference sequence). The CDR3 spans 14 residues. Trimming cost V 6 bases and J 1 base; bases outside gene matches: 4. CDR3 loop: CASSLQGGNTEAFF. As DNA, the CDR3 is TGTGCCAGTAGCCTACAGGGGGGGAACACTGAAGCTTTCTTT. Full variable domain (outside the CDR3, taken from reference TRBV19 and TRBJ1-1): DGGITQSPKYLFRKEGQNVTLSCEQNLNHDAMYWYRQDPGQGLRLIYYSQIVNDFQKGDIAEGYSVSREKKESFPLTVTSAQKNPTAFYLCASSLQGGNTEAFFGQGTRLTVV.

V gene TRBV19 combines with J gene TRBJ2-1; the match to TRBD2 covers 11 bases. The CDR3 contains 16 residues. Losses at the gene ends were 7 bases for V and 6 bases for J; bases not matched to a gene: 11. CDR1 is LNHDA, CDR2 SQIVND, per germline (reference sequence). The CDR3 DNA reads TGTGCCAGTACGTATACGGGACTAGCGGTCCCCAATGAGCAGTTCTTC. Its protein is CASTYTGLAVPNEQFF.

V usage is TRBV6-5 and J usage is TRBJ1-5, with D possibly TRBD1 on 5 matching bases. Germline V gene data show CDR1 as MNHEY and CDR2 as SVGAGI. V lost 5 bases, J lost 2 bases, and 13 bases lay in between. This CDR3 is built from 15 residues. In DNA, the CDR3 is TGTGCCAGCAGTCTTGAGGACAATGGCAATCAGCCCCAGCATTTT. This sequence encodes CASSLEDNGNQPQHF.

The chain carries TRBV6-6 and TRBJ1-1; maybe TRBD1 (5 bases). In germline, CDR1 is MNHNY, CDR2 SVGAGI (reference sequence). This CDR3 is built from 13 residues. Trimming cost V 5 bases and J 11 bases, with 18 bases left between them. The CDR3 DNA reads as TGTGCCAGCAGTCCCGAAGGTCAGGGTGGGGCTTTCTTT. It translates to CASSPEGQGGAFF.

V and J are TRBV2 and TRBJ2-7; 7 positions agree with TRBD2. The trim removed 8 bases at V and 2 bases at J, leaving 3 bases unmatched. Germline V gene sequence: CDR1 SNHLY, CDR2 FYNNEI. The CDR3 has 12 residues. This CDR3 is CASGGDPYEQYF. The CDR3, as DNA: TGTGCCAGCGGGGGGGATCCCTACGAGCAGTACTTC.

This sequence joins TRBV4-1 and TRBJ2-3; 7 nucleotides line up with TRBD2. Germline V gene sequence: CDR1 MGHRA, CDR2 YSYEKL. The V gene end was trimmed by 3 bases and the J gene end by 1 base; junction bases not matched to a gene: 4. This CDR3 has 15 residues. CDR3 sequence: CASSQREFGTDTQYF. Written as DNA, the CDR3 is TGCGCCAGCAGCCAGCGGGAGTTTGGCACAGATACGCAGTATTTT.

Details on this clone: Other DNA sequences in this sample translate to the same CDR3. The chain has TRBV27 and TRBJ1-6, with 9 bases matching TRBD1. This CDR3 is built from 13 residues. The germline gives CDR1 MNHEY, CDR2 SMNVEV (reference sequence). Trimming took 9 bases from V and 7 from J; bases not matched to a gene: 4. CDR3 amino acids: CASKDRGNSPLHF. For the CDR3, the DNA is TGTGCCAGTAAGGACAGGGGAAATTCACCCCTCCACTTT.

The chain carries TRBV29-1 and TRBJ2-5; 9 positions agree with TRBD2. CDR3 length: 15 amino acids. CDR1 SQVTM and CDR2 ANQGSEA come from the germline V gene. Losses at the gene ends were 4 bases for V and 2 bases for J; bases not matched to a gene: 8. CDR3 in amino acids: CSVVGGGVSQETQYF. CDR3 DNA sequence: TGCAGCGTTGTTGGCGGGGGGGTTTCACAAGAGACCCAGTACTTC.

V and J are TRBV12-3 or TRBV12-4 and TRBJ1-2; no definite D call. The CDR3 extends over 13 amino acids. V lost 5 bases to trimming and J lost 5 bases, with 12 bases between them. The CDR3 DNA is TGTGCCAGCAGTCCCGGTCGGGAGTATGGCTACACCTTC. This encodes CASSPGREYGYTF.

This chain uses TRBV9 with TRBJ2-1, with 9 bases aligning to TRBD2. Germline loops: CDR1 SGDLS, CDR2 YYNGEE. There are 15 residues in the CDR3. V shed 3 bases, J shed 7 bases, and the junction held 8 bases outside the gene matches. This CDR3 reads CASSAPSGIGNEQFF. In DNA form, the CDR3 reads TGTGCCAGCAGCGCCCCTAGCGGGATAGGGAATGAGCAGTTCTTC.

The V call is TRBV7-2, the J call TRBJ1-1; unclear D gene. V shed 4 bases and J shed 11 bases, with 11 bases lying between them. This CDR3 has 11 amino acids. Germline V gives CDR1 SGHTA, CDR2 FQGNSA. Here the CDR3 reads CASSSQLYAFF. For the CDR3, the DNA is TGTGCCAGCAGCTCCCAACTGTATGCTTTCTTT.

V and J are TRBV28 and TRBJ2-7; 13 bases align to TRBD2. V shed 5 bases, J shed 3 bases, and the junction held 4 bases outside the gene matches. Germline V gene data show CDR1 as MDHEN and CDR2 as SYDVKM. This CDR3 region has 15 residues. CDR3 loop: CASSDRTSGSYEQYF. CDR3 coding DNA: TGTGCCAGCAGTGACCGGACTAGCGGGAGCTACGAGCAGTACTTC.

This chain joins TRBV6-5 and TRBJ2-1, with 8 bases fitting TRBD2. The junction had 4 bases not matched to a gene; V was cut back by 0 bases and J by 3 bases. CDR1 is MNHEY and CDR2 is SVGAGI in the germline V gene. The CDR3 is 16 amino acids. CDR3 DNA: TGTGCCAGCAGTTACTCTGCGGGGGGTCTCTACAATGAGCAGTTCTTC. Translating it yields CASSYSAGGLYNEQFF.

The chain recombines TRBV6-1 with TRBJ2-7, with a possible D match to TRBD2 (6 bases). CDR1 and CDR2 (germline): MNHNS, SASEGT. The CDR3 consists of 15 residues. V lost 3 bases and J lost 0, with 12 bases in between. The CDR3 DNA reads TGTGCCAGCAGTGACGGGACTCATAGCTCCTACGAGCAGTACTTC. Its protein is CASSDGTHSSYEQYF.

CDR3 in amino acids: CASRRLQGRGTEAFF. In DNA, the CDR3 is TGTGCCAGCAGGCGATTACAGGGTCGGGGCACTGAAGCTTTCTTT. V and J are TRBV27 and TRBJ1-1, with D maybe TRBD1 (6 bases). Trimming left V 6 bases short and J 4 bases short, with 18 bases between. This CDR3 comprises 15 residues. Germline V gene lookup returns CDR1 MNHEY and CDR2 SMNVEV (reference sequence).